These 3 T cell receptor beta chains share one sample of origin, sequenced in a study of cytomegalovirus exposure and HLA in healthy donors. Vbeta (60) and Jbeta (13) primers were used in the PCR. Produced via immunoSEQ multiplex PCR; TCRdb's table is partial and in-frame only. Among some 93,000 clones, roughly 10% were seen once, and the ten largest hold 5% to 5.5%. Sequencing was carried out using PBMCs. These TCRs come from a man aged 45-65 years in good health and CMV-seropositive.

This clone appeared a few times. The rearrangement uses TRBV7-2 and TRBJ2-7, with unresolved D. Germline CDR1 SGHTA, CDR2 FQGNSA. The CDR3 spans 14 residues. V lost 1 base and J 4 bases, leaving 11 bases between the germline ends. CDR3 bases: TGTGCCAGCAGCTTAGGTGGAGACGCTTACGAGCAGTACTTC. This encodes CASSLGGDAYEQYF. Based on the CDR3 plus reference TRBV7-2 and TRBJ2-7, the full variable domain is GAGVSQSPSNKVTEKGKDVELRCDPISGHTALYWYRQSLGQGLEFLIYFQGNSAPDKSGLPSDRFSAERTGGSVSTLTIQRTQQEDSAVYLCASSLGGDAYEQYFGPGTRLTVT.

This clone turned up a few times. The chain is built from TRBV19 and TRBJ1-1; 10 bases map to TRBD1. The V gene end was trimmed by 4 bases and the J gene end by 1 base; junction bases not matched to a gene: 3. This CDR3 region has 15 residues. CDR1 and CDR2 (germline): LNHDA, SQIVND (reference sequence). The CDR3 sequence is CASSRTGGTNTEAFF. CDR3 DNA sequence: TGTGCCAGTAGTAGGACAGGGGGGACGAACACTGAAGCTTTCTTT.

This clone was recorded a few times. The chain links TRBV5-4 to TRBJ2-7; 15 bases map to TRBD2. This CDR3 is 17 amino acids long. The germline V gene encodes CDR1 SGHNT and CDR2 YYREEE (reference sequence). V lost 4 bases, J lost 0 bases, and 5 bases stayed unmatched. The CDR3 protein is CASSDGTSGRSSYEQYF. CDR3 nucleotide sequence: TGTGCCAGCAGCGACGGGACTAGCGGGAGGTCCTCCTACGAGCAGTACTTC.